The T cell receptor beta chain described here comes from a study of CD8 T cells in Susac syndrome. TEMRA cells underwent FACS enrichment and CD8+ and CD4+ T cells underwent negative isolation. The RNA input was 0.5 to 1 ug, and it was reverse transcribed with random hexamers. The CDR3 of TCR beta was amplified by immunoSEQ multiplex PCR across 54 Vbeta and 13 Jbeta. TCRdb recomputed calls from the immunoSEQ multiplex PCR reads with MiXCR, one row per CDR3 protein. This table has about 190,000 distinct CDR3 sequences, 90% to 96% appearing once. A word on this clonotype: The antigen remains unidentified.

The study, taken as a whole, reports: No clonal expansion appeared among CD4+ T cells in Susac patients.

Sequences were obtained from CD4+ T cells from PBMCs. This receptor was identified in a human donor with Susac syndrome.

The CDR3 DNA sequence: TGTGCCTGGAGTGGACCTACAGGCCGAATATACAATGAGCAGTTCTTC. Its translation: CAWSGPTGRIYNEQFF. The gene calls are TRBV30 and TRBJ2-1, with D possibly being TRBD1 (5 bases). The CDR3 loop spans 16 amino acids. V was shortened by 1 base and J by 4 bases, with 17 bases between the two germline ends. The germline gives CDR1 GTSNPN, CDR2 SVGIG (reference sequence).